This entry lists 5 T cell receptor beta chains sequenced from one sample in a study of blood T cell repertoires in COVID-19. Sequencing was performed with immunoSEQ multiplex PCR; in TCRdb, only in-frame clones are kept and a portion is missing. Among some 200,000 clones listed, 94% were seen once. Sequenced input: peripheral blood. The source of these receptors is a man younger than 40 with COVID-19, enrolled during active disease.

The V and J genes are TRBV18 and TRBJ2-7; the match to TRBD2 covers 8 bases. CDR3 size: 15 residues. Germline CDR1 and CDR2: KGHSH and LQKENI. Unmatched junction bases numbered 10, after V lost 3 bases and J lost 6 bases. The CDR3 bases are TGTGCCAGCTCACCCGCGGGGGGAGAAATCACCGAGCAGTACTTC. The encoded protein is CASSPAGGEITEQYF.

The gene calls are TRBV30 and TRBJ1-4; the D gene is possibly TRBD1 (6 bases). The CDR3 is 12 amino acids. V lost 4 bases to trimming and J lost 6 bases, with 9 bases between them. Germline V gene sequence: CDR1 GTSNPN, CDR2 SVGIG (reference sequence). The DNA for the CDR3 is TGTGCCTGGAACAGGGATGATGAAAAACTGTTTTTT. Its protein is CAWNRDDEKLFF.

This clone was detected once. This chain links TRBV3-1 (or the pseudogene TRBV3-2) with TRBJ1-3; a possible D gene is TRBD1 (6 bases). Germline CDR1 reads LGHDT; CDR2 reads YNNKEL (reference sequence). The CDR3 is 15 amino acids. The V end lost 1 base, the J end lost 4 bases, and 11 bases lay between the germline ends. The chain's CDR3 is CASSQAWDTGNTIYF. CDR3 DNA sequence: TGTGCCAGCAGCCAAGCTTGGGACACAGGAAACACCATATATTTT.

This clone was detected a few times. The genes are TRBV4-1 and TRBJ1-1, with 8 positions matching TRBD1. This CDR3 comprises 16 residues. Germline V CDR1 and CDR2: MGHRA, YSYEKL. J was trimmed by 0 bases and V by 5 bases; bases with no gene match: 8. CDR3 DNA: TGCGCCAGCAGCTTGGGACAGGCCGTAATGAACACTGAAGCTTTCTTT. It yields the protein CASSLGQAVMNTEAFF.

The rearrangement joins TRBV5-1 to TRBJ2-2; D possibly corresponds to TRBD2 (7 bases). Germline V gives CDR1 SGHRS, CDR2 YFSETQ. The CDR3 extends over 14 amino acids. With 1 base removed from V and 6 bases from J, the gap between germline ends came to 10 bases. Here the CDR3 reads CASSLKGGAGELFF. The CDR3 coding sequence is TGCGCCAGCAGCTTGAAGGGGGGGGCCGGGGAGCTGTTTTTT.